A single T cell receptor beta chain is shown here with its context. Its target is unknown. The J segment lost 13 bases and the V segment lost 0 bases, leaving 12 bases of the junction unmatched. Germline V gene lookup returns CDR1 MGHRA and CDR2 YSYEKL. The CDR3 is 15 amino acids. This specimen comes from a study of OX40 agonist ivuxolimab in advanced cancers. Study-level information: Given to patients was ivuxolimab, an agonistic anti-OX40 (CD134) antibody. Treatment received earlier with anti-PD-1, anti-PD-L1 or anti-CTLA-4 agents was allowed, and 40% had some. Findings of the study overall: In a subset of nonresponders, normalized T-cell clonal expansion was also low. By week 6 at 0.1 to 3.0 mg/kg, blood CD4+ and CD8+ T cells had expanded clonally.

Here immunoSEQ multiplex PCR was the method, and the copy in TCRdb shows in-frame clones only, minus some. The table records tens of thousands of clones, around 80% of them present only once. The starting material was CD4+ or CD8+ T cells sorted from blood, obtained in a trial of the OX40 agonist ivuxolimab. The source of this sequence is an adult with an advanced solid tumor such as melanoma, head and neck, liver or kidney cancer. V gene TRBV4-1 combines with J gene TRBJ2-1; 7 bases line up with TRBD2. CDR3 residues: CASSQDGGWSSAQFF. CDR3 sequence (DNA): TGCGCCAGCAGCCAAGACGGGGGGTGGTCGTCCGCCCAGTTCTTC.